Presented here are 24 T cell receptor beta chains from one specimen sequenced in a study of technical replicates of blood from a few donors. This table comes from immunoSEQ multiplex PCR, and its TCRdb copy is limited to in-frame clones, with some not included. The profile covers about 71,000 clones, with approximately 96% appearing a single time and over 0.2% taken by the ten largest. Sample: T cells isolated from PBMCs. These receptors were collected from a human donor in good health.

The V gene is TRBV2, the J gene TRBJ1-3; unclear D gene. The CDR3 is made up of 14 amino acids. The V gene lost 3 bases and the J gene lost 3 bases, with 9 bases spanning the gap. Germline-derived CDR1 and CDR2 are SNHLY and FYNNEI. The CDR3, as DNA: TGTGCCAGCAGTGATCCGGCGGGTGGAAACACCATATATTTT. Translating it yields CASSDPAGGNTIYF.

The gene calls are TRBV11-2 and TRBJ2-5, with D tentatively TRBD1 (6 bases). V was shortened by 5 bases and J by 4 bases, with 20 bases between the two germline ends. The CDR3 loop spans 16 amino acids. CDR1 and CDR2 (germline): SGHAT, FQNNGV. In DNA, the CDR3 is TGTGCCAGCAGCCCTGGACAGTCGACTCCTTTAGAGACCCAGTACTTC. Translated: CASSPGQSTPLETQYF.

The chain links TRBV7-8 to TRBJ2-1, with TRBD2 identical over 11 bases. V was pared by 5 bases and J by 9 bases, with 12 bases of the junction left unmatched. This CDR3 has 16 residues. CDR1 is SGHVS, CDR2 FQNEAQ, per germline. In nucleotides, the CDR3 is TGTGCCAGCAGCCAAACAGGGGTTAGCGGGAGGGGTGAGCAGTTCTTC. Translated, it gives CASSQTGVSGRGEQFF.

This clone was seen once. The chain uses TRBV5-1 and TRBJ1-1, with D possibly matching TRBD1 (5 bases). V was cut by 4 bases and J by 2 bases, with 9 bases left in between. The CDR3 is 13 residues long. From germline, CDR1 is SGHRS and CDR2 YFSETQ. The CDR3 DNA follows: TGCGCCAGCAGCCACGACAGCAACACTGAAGCTTTCTTT. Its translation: CASSHDSNTEAFF. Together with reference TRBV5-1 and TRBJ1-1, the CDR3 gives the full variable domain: KAGVTQTPRYLIKTRGQQVTLSCSPISGHRSVSWYQQTPGQGLQFLFEYFSETQRNKGNFPGRFSGRQFSNSRSEMNVSTLELGDSALYLCASSHDSNTEAFFGQGTRLTVV.

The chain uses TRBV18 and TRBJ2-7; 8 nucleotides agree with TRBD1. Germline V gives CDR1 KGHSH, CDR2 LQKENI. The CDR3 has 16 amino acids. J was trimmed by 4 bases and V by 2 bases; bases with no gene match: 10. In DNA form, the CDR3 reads TGTGCCAGCTCACCAAGTCCCGGACAGGGAGGTTACGAGCAGTACTTC. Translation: CASSPSPGQGGYEQYF. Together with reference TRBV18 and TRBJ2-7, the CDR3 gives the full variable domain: NAGVMQNPRHLVRRRGQEARLRCSPMKGHSHVYWYRQLPEEGLKFMVYLQKENIIDESGMPKERFSAEFPKEGPSILRIQQVVRGDSAAYFCASSPSPGQGGYEQYFGPGTRLTVT.

The CDR3 sequence: CASSQVIGLAMGTDTQYF. The CDR3 DNA reads TGCGCCAGCAGCCAAGTTATTGGACTAGCGATGGGCACAGATACGCAGTATTTT. V usage is TRBV4-1 and J usage is TRBJ2-3; 9 nucleotides match TRBD2. V was clipped by 1 base and J by 1 base; unmatched bases: 9. Germline V gives CDR1 MGHRA, CDR2 YSYEKL. This CDR3 has 18 residues.

The CDR3 loop is CASSLRGGGHLSNYGYTF. CDR3 nucleotides: TGTGCCAGCAGCTTAAGAGGCGGGGGACACCTGTCTAACTATGGCTACACCTTC. The chain joins TRBV7-3 to TRBJ1-2, with D possibly being TRBD1 (6 bases). V was cut by 1 base and J by 0 bases, with 18 bases left in between. CDR1 and CDR2 from the germline V gene are SGHTA and FQGTGA. There are 18 residues in the CDR3.

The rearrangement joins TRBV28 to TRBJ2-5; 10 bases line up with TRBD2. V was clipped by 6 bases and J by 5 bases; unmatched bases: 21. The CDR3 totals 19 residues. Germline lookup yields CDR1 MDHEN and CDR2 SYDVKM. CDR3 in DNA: TGTGCCAGCAGCGAACTAACTAGCGGGGCTACCACCTTGTCGGAGACCCAGTACTTC. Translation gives CASSELTSGATTLSETQYF. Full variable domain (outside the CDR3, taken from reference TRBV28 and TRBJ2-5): DVKVTQSSRYLVKRTGEKVFLECVQDMDHENMFWYRQDPGLGLRLIYFSYDVKMKEKGDIPEGYSVSREKKERFSLILESASTNQTSMYLCASSELTSGATTLSETQYFGPGTRLLVL.

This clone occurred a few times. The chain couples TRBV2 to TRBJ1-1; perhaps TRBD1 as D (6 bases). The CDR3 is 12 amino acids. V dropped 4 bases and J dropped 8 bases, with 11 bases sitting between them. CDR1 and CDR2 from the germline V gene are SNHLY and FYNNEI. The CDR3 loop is CASSVWDIEAFF. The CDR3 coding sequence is TGTGCCAGCAGTGTGTGGGACATAGAAGCTTTCTTT.

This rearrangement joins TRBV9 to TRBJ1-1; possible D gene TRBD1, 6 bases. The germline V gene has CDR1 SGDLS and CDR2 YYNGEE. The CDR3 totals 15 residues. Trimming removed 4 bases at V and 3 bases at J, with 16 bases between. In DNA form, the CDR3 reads TGTGCCAGCAGCCCCGGACAGAGAAGGTACACTGAAGCTTTCTTT. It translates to CASSPGQRRYTEAFF.

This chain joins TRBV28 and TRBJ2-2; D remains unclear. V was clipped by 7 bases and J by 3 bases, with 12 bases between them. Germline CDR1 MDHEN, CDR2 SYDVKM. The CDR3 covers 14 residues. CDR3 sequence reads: CASIRLVDTGELFF. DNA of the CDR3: TGTGCCAGCATTCGACTTGTGGACACCGGGGAGCTGTTTTTT.

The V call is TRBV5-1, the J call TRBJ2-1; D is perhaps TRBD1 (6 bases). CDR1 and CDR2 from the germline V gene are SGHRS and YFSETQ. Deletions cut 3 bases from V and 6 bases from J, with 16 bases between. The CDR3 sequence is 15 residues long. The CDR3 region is CASSSGDTMVNEQFF. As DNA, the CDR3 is TGCGCCAGCAGCTCTGGGGACACAATGGTCAATGAGCAGTTCTTC.

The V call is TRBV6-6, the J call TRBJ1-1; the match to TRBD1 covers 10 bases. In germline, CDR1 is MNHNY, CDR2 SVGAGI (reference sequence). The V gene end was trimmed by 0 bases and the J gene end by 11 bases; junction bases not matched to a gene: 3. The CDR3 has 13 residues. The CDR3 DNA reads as TGTGCCAGCAGTTACTCGGGGACAGGGGTTGCTTTCTTT. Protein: CASSYSGTGVAFF.

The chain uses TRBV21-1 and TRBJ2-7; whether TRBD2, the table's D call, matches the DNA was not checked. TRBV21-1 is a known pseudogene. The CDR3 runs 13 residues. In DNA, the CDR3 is TGTGCCAGCAGCAACCCAGCGAGCTTCGAGCAGTACTTC. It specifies CASSNPASFEQYF.

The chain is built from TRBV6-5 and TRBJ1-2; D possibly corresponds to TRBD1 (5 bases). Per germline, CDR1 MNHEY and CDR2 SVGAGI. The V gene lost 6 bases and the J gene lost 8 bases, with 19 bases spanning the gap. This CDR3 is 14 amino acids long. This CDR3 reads CASSKYQDGAGYTF. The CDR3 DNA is TGTGCCAGCAGCAAGTACCAGGATGGGGCGGGCTACACCTTC.

The CDR3 DNA is TGTGCCAGCAGTTCCCCGCGGGACAGGCCACATCAGCCCCAGCATTTT. It codes for CASSSPRDRPHQPQHF. This chain joins TRBV28 and TRBJ1-5; 8 bases map to TRBD1. The CDR3 runs 16 residues. J lost 5 bases, V lost 4 bases, and 10 bases had no gene match. Germline values: CDR1 MDHEN, CDR2 SYDVKM.

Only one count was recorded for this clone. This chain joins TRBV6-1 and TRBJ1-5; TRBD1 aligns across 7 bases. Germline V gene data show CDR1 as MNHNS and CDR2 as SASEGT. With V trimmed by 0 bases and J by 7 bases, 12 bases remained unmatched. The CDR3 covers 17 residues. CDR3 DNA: TGTGCCAGCAGTGAAGCGCGTGAGGGGGCGAACCCCCAGCCCCAGCATTTT. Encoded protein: CASSEAREGANPQPQHF.

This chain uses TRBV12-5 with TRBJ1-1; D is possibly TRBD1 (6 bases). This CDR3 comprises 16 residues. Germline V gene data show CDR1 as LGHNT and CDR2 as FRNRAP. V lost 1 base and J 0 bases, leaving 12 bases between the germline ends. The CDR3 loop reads CASGLALGQLNTEAFF. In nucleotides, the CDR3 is TGTGCTAGTGGTTTGGCCCTTGGACAGTTGAACACTGAAGCTTTCTTT.

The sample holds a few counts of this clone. CDR3 sequence reads: CASSPTSGGAYEQYF. The CDR3 nucleotides read TGTGCCAGCTCACCAACTAGCGGGGGGGCCTACGAGCAGTACTTC. The chain joins TRBV18 to TRBJ2-7; TRBD2 aligns across 13 bases. This CDR3 region has 15 residues. Germline CDR1 reads KGHSH; CDR2 reads LQKENI. The V and J ends lost 2 bases and 2 bases, in that order; junction bases with no gene match: 0.

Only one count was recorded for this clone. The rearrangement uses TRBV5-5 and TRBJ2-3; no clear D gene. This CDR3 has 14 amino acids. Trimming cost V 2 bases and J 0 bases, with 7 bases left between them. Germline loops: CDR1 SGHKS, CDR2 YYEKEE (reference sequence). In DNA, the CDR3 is TGTGCCAGCAGCTTCGGAGACAGCACAGATACGCAGTATTTT. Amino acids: CASSFGDSTDTQYF.

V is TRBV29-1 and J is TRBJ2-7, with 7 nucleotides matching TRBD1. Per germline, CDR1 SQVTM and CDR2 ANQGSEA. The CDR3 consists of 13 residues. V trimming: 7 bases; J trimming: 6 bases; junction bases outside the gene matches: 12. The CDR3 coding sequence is TGCAGCGCGTGGGAGACAGGGACCGTCGAGCAGTACTTC. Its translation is CSAWETGTVEQYF.

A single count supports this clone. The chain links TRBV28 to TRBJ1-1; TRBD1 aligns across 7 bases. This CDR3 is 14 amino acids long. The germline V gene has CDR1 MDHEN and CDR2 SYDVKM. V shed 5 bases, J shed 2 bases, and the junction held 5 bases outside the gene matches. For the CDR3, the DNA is TGTGCCAGCAGTGCGACAGGGACTAACACTGAAGCTTTCTTT. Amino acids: CASSATGTNTEAFF.

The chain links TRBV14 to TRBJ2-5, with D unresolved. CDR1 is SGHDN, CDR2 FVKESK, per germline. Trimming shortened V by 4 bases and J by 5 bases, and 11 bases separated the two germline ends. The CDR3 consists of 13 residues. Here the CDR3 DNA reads TGTGCCAGCAGCCCAAAAGCCCGGGAGACCCAGTACTTC. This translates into CASSPKARETQYF.

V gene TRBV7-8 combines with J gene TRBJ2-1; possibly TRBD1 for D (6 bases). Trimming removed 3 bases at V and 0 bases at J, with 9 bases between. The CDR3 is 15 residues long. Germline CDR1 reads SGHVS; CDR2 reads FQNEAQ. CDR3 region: CASSLGHSSYNEQFF. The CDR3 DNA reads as TGTGCCAGCAGCTTGGGACATAGCTCCTACAATGAGCAGTTCTTC.